The T cell receptor (beta chain) under discussion was sequenced for a study of OX40 agonist ivuxolimab in advanced cancers. Sequenced by immunoSEQ multiplex PCR; TCRdb stores in-frame clones only, minus some. The sample has more than 70,000 clones, roughly 90% seen once. The CDR3 runs to 11 residues. The germline V gene encodes CDR1 SGHTA and CDR2 FQGNSA. The germline V and J ends were trimmed by 5 bases and 2 bases, with 1 base remaining between them. The sample here was CD4+ or CD8+ T cells sorted from blood, taken in a trial of the OX40 agonist ivuxolimab. The chain joins TRBV7-2 to TRBJ2-1; D remains ambiguous. This sequence was found in an adult with an advanced solid tumor such as melanoma, head and neck, liver or kidney cancer. Here the CDR3 DNA reads TGTGCCAGCAGCACCTACAATGAGCAGTTCTTC. This gives the protein CASSTYNEQFF.